These 10 T cell receptor beta chains were sequenced from one sample in a study of T cells in pancreatic ductal adenocarcinoma. Clones were sequenced by immunoSEQ multiplex PCR, and TCRdb holds only the in-frame ones, with some missing. The data show 4,500 or so clones, around 68% seen once. Selected pancreatic ductal adenocarcinoma patients had undergone surgery without neoadjuvant therapy. Sequencing was performed on pancreatic tumor tissue. These receptors were collected from a human donor with pancreatic ductal adenocarcinoma.

This clone was seen only a few times. This sequence joins TRBV7-2 and TRBJ2-1; TRBD1 might be the D (5 bases). Germline V gene sequence: CDR1 SGHTA, CDR2 FQGNSA. This CDR3 comprises 15 residues. V was cut by 5 bases and J by 0 bases, with 11 bases left in between. The CDR3: CASSTQGSSYNEQFF. The CDR3 DNA follows: TGTGCCAGCAGCACCCAGGGTAGCTCCTACAATGAGCAGTTCTTC.

In this sample, this clone is medium-sized. V is TRBV10-2 and J is TRBJ2-1; the D gene is possibly TRBD2 (7 bases). The CDR3 totals 15 residues. Germline lookup yields CDR1 WSHSY and CDR2 SAAADI. The germline V and J ends were trimmed by 2 bases and 2 bases, with 10 bases remaining between them. CDR3 region: CASSEKGGTYNEQFF. The CDR3 nucleotides are TGCGCCAGCAGTGAGAAGGGGGGGACCTACAATGAGCAGTTCTTC.

CDR3 amino acids: CASSPGLGGFYNEQFF. CDR3 nucleotides: TGTGCCAGCAGCCCCGGACTAGGGGGCTTTTACAATGAGCAGTTCTTC. J is TRBJ2-1 and V is TRBV7-2; D is perhaps TRBD1 or TRBD2 (7 bases each). Trimming cost V 5 bases and J 4 bases, with 18 bases left between them. Germline V gene lookup returns CDR1 SGHTA and CDR2 FQGNSA. The CDR3 totals 16 residues.

This clone is large by share. This chain connects TRBV9 to TRBJ2-7; D uncertain. From germline, CDR1 is SGDLS and CDR2 YYNGEE. V lost 0 bases and J lost 2, with 9 bases in between. The CDR3 contains 14 residues. The CDR3 region is CASSVDGEPYEQYF. The CDR3 DNA reads as TGTGCCAGCAGCGTAGATGGGGAACCCTACGAGCAGTACTTC.

This sequence joins TRBV7-9 and TRBJ2-1, with 8 bases aligning to TRBD2. Germline CDR1 SEHNR, CDR2 FQNEAQ (reference sequence). The CDR3 length is 14 residues. V shed 1 base and J 7 bases; nucleotides not matched to a gene: 3. CDR3 loop: CASSLVGLVNEQFF. CDR3 nucleotides: TGTGCCAGCAGCTTAGTGGGACTAGTTAATGAGCAGTTCTTC.

The chain employs TRBV7-3 and TRBJ2-3, with D maybe TRBD1 (6 bases). The germline CDR1 and CDR2 sequences are SGHTA and FQGTGA. V gave up 5 bases and J gave up 6 bases, with 15 bases separating them. This CDR3 contains 14 residues. In nucleotides, the CDR3 is TGTGCCAGCAGCCCCCGAGGGGGTTTGGATACGCAGTATTTT. Its protein product is CASSPRGGLDTQYF.

The chain recombines TRBV9 with TRBJ1-1; possibly TRBD1 for D (5 bases). This CDR3 region has 14 residues. CDR1 is SGDLS and CDR2 is YYNGEE in the germline V gene. Trimming took 3 bases from V and 1 from J, leaving 10 bases between them. The chain's CDR3 is CASSEFRENTEAFF. CDR3 bases: TGTGCCAGCAGCGAATTCAGGGAGAACACTGAAGCTTTCTTT.

In this sample, this clone turned up a few times. This sequence joins TRBV13 and TRBJ2-1, with D tentatively TRBD1 (5 bases). The CDR3 is 14 amino acids. The germline V gene encodes CDR1 PRHDT and CDR2 FYEKMQ (reference sequence). The ends were cut back, 4 bases at V and 9 bases at J, with 16 bases in the middle. The CDR3 sequence is CASSSTLQAFEQFF. The CDR3 DNA is TGTGCCAGCAGCTCGACCCTACAGGCGTTTGAGCAGTTCTTC.

This clone showed up just once. Other DNA sequences in this sample translate to the same CDR3. The chain has TRBV5-5 and TRBJ2-2; D perhaps matches TRBD1 (5 bases). The germline V and J ends were trimmed by 1 base and 4 bases, with 8 bases remaining between them. CDR3 length: 14 amino acids. Germline V lookup: CDR1 SGHKS, CDR2 YYEKEE (reference sequence). In nucleotides, the CDR3 is TGTGCCAGCAGCTTGAATCAGGGCACCGGGGAGCTGTTTTTT. Amino acid sequence: CASSLNQGTGELFF. Filled out from reference TRBV5-5 and TRBJ2-2, the complete variable domain reads DAGVTQSPTHLIKTRGQQVTLRCSPISGHKSVSWYQQVLGQGPQFIFQYYEKEERGRGNFPDRFSARQFPNYSSELNVNALLLGDSALYLCASSLNQGTGELFFGEGSRLTVL.

This clone was observed a single time. This chain joins TRBV27 and TRBJ1-5; D is uncertain. This CDR3 region has 14 residues. Germline lookup yields CDR1 MNHEY and CDR2 SMNVEV (reference sequence). V lost 6 bases, J lost 1 base, and 10 bases lay in between. In DNA, the CDR3 is TGTGCCAGCAGCCAAGGACGGAGCAATCAGCCCCAGCATTTT. Its translation is CASSQGRSNQPQHF.